The source of this T cell receptor beta chain is a study of blood T cell repertoires in COVID-19. At the level of the study: Sites across the United States, Italy and Spain contributed samples from acute and convalescent COVID-19.

Libraries were prepared by immunoSEQ multiplex PCR; TCRdb keeps only in-frame clonotypes and omits some of them. The sample consists of around 320,000 clones, over 75% of them appearing once. The V gene's germline CDR1 is SGHDN and CDR2 FVKESK. Trimming took 5 bases from V and 0 from J; bases not matched to a gene: 10. CDR3 length: 17 residues. The V gene is TRBV14, the J gene TRBJ2-1, with 7 bases fitting TRBD1. What was sequenced was peripheral blood. The sequence came from a human donor in a cohort sampled during active COVID-19. CDR3 amino acids: CASSLKTGTVSYNEQFF. The CDR3 DNA reads as TGTGCCAGCAGCTTAAAAACCGGGACAGTCTCCTACAATGAGCAGTTCTTC.